This TCR beta chain comes out of a study of post-analysis software for immune sequencing data. Study-wide context: As for disease course, relapsing-remitting, secondary progressive and progressive-relapsing multiple sclerosis were all included.

TCR beta cDNA libraries had unique molecular identifiers. Each sample of about 0.95 to 11 million input T cells yielded roughly 0.5 million cDNA molecules, so each molecule approximated one T cell. TCRdb recomputed calls from the PCR reads with MiXCR, one row per CDR3 protein. The sample lists more than 500,000 distinct CDR3 sequences, under 40% seen once, with around 6.1% in the top ten. Comments on this clonotype: Its antigen is unknown.

The study's findings and limits: Samples from a shared batch, those prepared together, strongly co-clustered by F measure. Patients showed TRBV5-6, TRBV5-1 and TRBV20-1 among about five TRBV segments more frequent than in controls. Normalized Chao1 diversity was significantly lower in multiple sclerosis patients than in controls.

V dropped 3 bases and J dropped 4 bases, with 12 bases sitting between them. CDR1 SNHLY and CDR2 FYNNEI come from the germline V gene. This CDR3 has 15 amino acids. The rearrangement links TRBV2 to TRBJ1-4; TRBD1 is a possible D gene (5 bases). The sequence was collected from a girl under 18 with multiple sclerosis. The sequencing input was blood. The CDR3 reads CASSDGGKINEKLFF. CDR3 nucleotide sequence: TGTGCCAGCAGTGACGGGGGGAAAATTAATGAAAAACTGTTTTTT.